The 6 T cell receptor beta chains below all came from one sample that was sequenced in a study of OX40 agonist ivuxolimab in advanced cancers. The library was built by means of the immunoSEQ multiplex PCR assay. In TCRdb, the immuneACCESS table is reduced to in-frame sequences with V and J assigned. These tables do not hold every clone; where another copy was compared, an unresolved V gene accounts for under half, and the others remain unexplained. The sample records over 70,000 clones, 70% to 90% of which are singletons. The ten largest clones represent around 0.51% of the sample. The material was CD4+ or CD8+ T cells sorted from blood, obtained in a trial of the OX40 agonist ivuxolimab. Receptors originate from an adult with an advanced solid tumor such as melanoma, head and neck, liver or kidney cancer.

The chain links TRBV11-1 to TRBJ1-3; a possible D gene is TRBD1 (6 bases). V lost 5 bases and J lost 0, with 14 bases in between. Germline CDR1 reads SGHAT; CDR2 reads FQDESV (reference sequence). The CDR3 consists of 16 residues. The CDR3 reads CASSATTGYSGNTIYF. The CDR3 region has the DNA TGTGCCAGCAGCGCAACAACAGGGTACTCTGGAAACACCATATATTTT. Using reference TRBV11-1 and TRBJ1-3 for the parts outside the CDR3, the full variable domain is EAEVAQSPRYKITEKSQAVAFWCDPISGHATLYWYRQILGQGPELLVQFQDESVVDDSQLPKDRFSAERLKGVDSTLKIQPAELGDSAMYLCASSATTGYSGNTIYFGEGSWLTVV.

The chain recombines TRBV25-1 with TRBJ2-1; TRBD2 agrees at 10 bases. The CDR3 spans 16 residues. Looked up from germline, CDR1 is MGHDK and CDR2 is SYGVNS. Trimming removed 5 bases from V and 0 bases from J; junction bases left unmatched: 4. This CDR3 reads CASSSTSGVSYNEQFF. CDR3 sequence (DNA): TGTGCCAGCAGTTCTACTAGCGGGGTCTCCTACAATGAGCAGTTCTTC.

The chain has TRBV6-5 and TRBJ2-7, with D unclear. CDR3 length: 13 residues. Trimming removed 8 bases at V and 3 bases at J, with 14 bases between. Germline V gene sequence: CDR1 MNHEY, CDR2 SVGAGI. This CDR3 reads CASPRTKSYEQYF. CDR3 DNA: TGTGCCAGCCCCCGGACGAAAAGCTACGAGCAGTACTTC.

The gene calls are TRBV6-5 and TRBJ2-7, with 7 bases identical to TRBD1. This CDR3 has 16 amino acids. V lost 2 bases and J lost 1; bases outside the gene matches: 8. Germline values: CDR1 MNHEY, CDR2 SVGAGI. This chain's CDR3 is CASSYRFLRGSYEQYF. CDR3 DNA: TGTGCCAGCAGTTACCGCTTCCTCAGGGGGTCCTACGAGCAGTACTTC.

The chain recombines TRBV5-6 with TRBJ1-2, with D perhaps matching TRBD1 (5 bases). CDR3 size: 13 residues. CDR1 SGHDT and CDR2 YYEEEE come from the germline V gene. The ends were cut back, 0 bases at V and 7 bases at J, with 10 bases in the middle. The DNA for the CDR3 is TGTGCCAGCAGCTTGGCTCAGGGCGGTGGCTACACCTTC. It yields the protein CASSLAQGGGYTF.

The chain carries TRBV7-8 and TRBJ1-2; 7 nucleotides agree with TRBD1. Germline V gene sequence: CDR1 SGHVS, CDR2 FQNEAQ. Trimming took 4 bases from V and 0 from J; bases not matched to a gene: 11. The CDR3 length is 17 residues. The CDR3 nucleotides read TGTGCCAGCAGCTCCTCATTTAAAGGGGGCACTAACTATGGCTACACCTTC. It yields the protein CASSSSFKGGTNYGYTF. Filled out from reference TRBV7-8 and TRBJ1-2, the complete variable domain reads GAGVSQSPRYKVAKRGQDVALRCDPISGHVSLFWYQQALGQGPEFLTYFQNEAQLDKSGLPSDRFFAERPEGSVSTLKIQRTQQEDSAVYLCASSSSFKGGTNYGYTFGSGTRLTVV.